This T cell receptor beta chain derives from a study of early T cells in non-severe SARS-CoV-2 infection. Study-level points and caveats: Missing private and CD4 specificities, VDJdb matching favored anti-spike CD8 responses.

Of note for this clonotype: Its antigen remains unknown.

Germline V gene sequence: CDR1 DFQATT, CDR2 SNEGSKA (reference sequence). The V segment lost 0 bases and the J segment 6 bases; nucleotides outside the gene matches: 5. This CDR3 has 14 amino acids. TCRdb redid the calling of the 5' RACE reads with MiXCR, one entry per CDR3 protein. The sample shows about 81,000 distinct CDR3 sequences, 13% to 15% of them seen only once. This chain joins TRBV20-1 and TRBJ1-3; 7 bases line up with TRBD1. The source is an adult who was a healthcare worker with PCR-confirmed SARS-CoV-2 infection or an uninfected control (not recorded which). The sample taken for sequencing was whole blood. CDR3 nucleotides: TGCAGTGCTAGAGATCAACAGGGGACAAACACCATATATTTT. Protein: CSARDQQGTNTIYF.